This is a list of T cell receptor beta chains from one sample in a study of cytomegalovirus exposure and HLA in healthy donors. The data were produced by immunoSEQ multiplex PCR, yet TCRdb's version contains in-frame clones alone and is incomplete. Among roughly 140,000 clones, approximately 80% were seen once, and the ten largest hold 5% to 6.5%. Material for sequencing was PBMCs. The receptors shown here come from a man aged 25 to 40 in good health and CMV-seropositive. CDR3s include the opening cysteine and the closing phenylalanine or tryptophan. The size of a clone is reported for some rows only, either as once, few or many, or as a class for expanded clones.

NA,TRBV10-2,TRBJ1-5,CASSDRNSNQPQHF
NA,TRBV4-1,TRBJ1-2,CASSHPGTGDYTF
NA,TRBV19,TRBJ2-1,CATRGTYNEQFF
once,TRBV18,TRBJ1-3,CASSSDQSGNTIYF
NA,TRBV28,TRBJ1-1,CASTPFGLSAEAFF
NA,TRBV29-1,TRBJ2-3,CSVEGQGSHTQYF
NA,TRBV9,TRBJ1-2,CASSVDPGQGPGYTF
NA,TRBV5-1,TRBJ2-3,CASSLEGSGRGTDTQYF
NA,TRBV6-6,TRBJ1-2,CASSFSGTYGYTF
NA,TRBV13,TRBJ2-1,CASSLEGTLNNEQFF
NA,TRBV7-9,TRBJ2-3,CASSKDRWGTDTQYF
NA,TRBV10-2,TRBJ2-7,CASSFDRSDYEQYF
NA,TRBV5-1,TRBJ1-5,CASSLEGQGSGQPQHF
NA,TRBV7-2,TRBJ1-1,CASSSSGVGPAFF
NA,TRBV10-2,TRBJ2-7,CASSEKGREQYF
NA,TRBV2,TRBJ1-1,CASSGVGAFF
NA,TRBV6-5,TRBJ2-5,CASSYSNQRETQYF
NA,TRBV7-8,TRBJ2-5,CASSPGLETQYF
NA,TRBV2,TRBJ2-2,CASGPYTGGRGELFF
NA,TRBV4-1,TRBJ2-7,CASSSGVIAYEQYF
NA,TRBV14,TRBJ2-1,CASKGSSYNEQFF
NA,TRBV9,TRBJ2-3,CASSEGTGGVDTQYF
few,TRBV6-6,TRBJ1-5,CASSKGVDSNQPQHF
NA,TRBV19,TRBJ1-5,CASTDVQGAYQPQHF
NA,TRBV5-4,TRBJ2-2,CASSFGPGREGGELFF